This entry concerns a single TCR beta chain. Its antigen remains unknown. These data are taken from a study of Graves' ophthalmopathy and Graves' hyperthyroidism. Looking at the study overall: The authors collected peripheral blood at initial diagnosis, before any treatment.

CDR1 and CDR2 (germline): SGHRS, YFSETQ. V was trimmed by 4 bases and J by 15 bases, leaving 14 bases between them. The CDR3 runs to 11 residues. Investigators amplified TCR beta CDR3 regions from RNA transcripts. First-round RT-PCR used HTBI primers; second-round multiplex PCR followed. TCRdb recomputed calls from the multiplex PCR reads with MiXCR, one row per CDR3 protein. The sample includes about 480,000 distinct CDR3 sequences, about 15% seen only once; the top ten take about 10%. Study-level findings and limits: Sensitivity reached roughly 88% and specificity around 81% for a 13-signature model separating ophthalmopathy from stable hyperthyroidism. Among thyroid clonotypes expanded above 0.001 frequency, most also appeared in blood.

PBMCs were obtained from roughly 9.7 ml of fresh peripheral blood. This rearrangement joins TRBV5-1 to TRBJ1-5; D is undetermined. Sequenced material: blood. This clonotype was sampled from a woman between 25 and 40 years old with Graves' ophthalmopathy. Here the CDR3 reads CASSGEEHRHF. The CDR3 bases are TGCGCCAGCAGCGGGGAGGAACACCGGCATTTT.